This T cell receptor (beta chain) was documented in a study of OX40 agonist ivuxolimab in advanced cancers. Study background: Partial responses occurred in three patients (one hepatocellular carcinoma, two cutaneous melanoma).

This CDR3 has 14 residues. V was shortened by 2 bases and J by 4 bases, with 11 bases between the two germline ends. CDR1 is MDHEN, CDR2 SYDVKM, per germline. Regarding this clone: As yet, its antigen is unknown.

Study-wide results and caveats: Clonal expansion by week 6 occurred in CD4+ and CD8+ blood T cells (at 0.1 to 3.0 mg/kg). Among the least clonally expanded were partial responders at 0.1-3.0 mg/kg.

The assay was immunoSEQ multiplex PCR, and TCRdb's table has in-frame clones only and misses some. The table includes 20,000 to 25,000 clones, 85% to 90% detected once. The rearrangement links TRBV28 to TRBJ1-1; weak D call: TRBD1 (6 bases). This receptor was identified in an adult with an advanced solid tumor such as melanoma, head and neck, liver or kidney cancer. The sequenced sample was CD4+ or CD8+ T cells sorted from blood, obtained in a trial of the OX40 agonist ivuxolimab. DNA for the CDR3: TGTGCCAGCAGTTTACTCCAGGGGTTCACTGAAGCTTTCTTT. Protein product: CASSLLQGFTEAFF. The complete variable domain, with remaining parts taken from reference TRBV28 and TRBJ1-1, reads DVKVTQSSRYLVKRTGEKVFLECVQDMDHENMFWYRQDPGLGLRLIYFSYDVKMKEKGDIPEGYSVSREKKERFSLILESASTNQTSMYLCASSLLQGFTEAFFGQGTRLTVV.